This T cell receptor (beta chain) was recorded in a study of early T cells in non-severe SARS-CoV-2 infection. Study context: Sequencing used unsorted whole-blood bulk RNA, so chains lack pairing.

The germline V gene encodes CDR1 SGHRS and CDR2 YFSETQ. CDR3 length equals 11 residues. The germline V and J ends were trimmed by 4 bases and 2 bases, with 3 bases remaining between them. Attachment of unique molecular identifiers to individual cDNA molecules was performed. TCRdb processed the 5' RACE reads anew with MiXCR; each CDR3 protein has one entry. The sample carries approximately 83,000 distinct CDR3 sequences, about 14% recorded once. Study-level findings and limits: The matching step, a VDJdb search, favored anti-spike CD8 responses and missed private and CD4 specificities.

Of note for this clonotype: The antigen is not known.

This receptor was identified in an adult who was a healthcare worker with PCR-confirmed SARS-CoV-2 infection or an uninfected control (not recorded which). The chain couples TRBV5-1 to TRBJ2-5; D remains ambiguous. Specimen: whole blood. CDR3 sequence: CASSMQETQYF. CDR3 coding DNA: TGCGCCAGCAGCATGCAAGAGACCCAGTACTTC.